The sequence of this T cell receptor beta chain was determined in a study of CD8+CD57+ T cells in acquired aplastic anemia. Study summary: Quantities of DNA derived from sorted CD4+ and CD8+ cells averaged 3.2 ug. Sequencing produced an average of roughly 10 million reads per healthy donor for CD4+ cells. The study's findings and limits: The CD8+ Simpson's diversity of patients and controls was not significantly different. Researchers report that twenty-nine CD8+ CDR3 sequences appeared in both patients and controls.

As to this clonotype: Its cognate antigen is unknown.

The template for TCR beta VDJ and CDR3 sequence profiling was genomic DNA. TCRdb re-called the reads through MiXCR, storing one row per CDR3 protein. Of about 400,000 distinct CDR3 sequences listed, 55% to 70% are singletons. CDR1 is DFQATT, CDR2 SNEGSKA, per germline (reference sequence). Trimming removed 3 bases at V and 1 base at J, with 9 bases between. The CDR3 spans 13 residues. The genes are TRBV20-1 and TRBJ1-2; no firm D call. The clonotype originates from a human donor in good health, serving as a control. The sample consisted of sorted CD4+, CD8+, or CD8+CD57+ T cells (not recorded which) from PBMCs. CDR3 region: CSASRRINYGYTF. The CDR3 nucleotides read TGCAGTGCTAGTCGGAGAATTAACTATGGCTACACCTTC.